This TCR beta chain was sequenced during a study of control samples from healthy donors and cancer patients. The data were produced by immunoSEQ multiplex PCR, yet TCRdb's version contains in-frame clones alone and is incomplete. This table has over 20,000 clones, about 81% appearing once. The sequence derives from a man aged 60-69 years with colorectal cancer. The sample taken for sequencing was PBMCs.

The CDR3 sequence is CASSFRATGELFF. DNA for the CDR3: TGCGCCAGCAGTTTTAGGGCCACCGGGGAGCTGTTTTTT. V is TRBV10-1 and J is TRBJ2-2; D not certain. The CDR3 runs to 13 residues. Germline V lookup: CDR1 WNHNN, CDR2 SYGVQD (reference sequence). V was shortened by 5 bases and J by 4 bases, with 8 bases between the two germline ends.